The 32 T cell receptor beta chains presented below share a single source sample, sequenced in a study of cytomegalovirus exposure and HLA in healthy donors. 13 Jbeta primers and 60 Vbeta primers were used for the PCR. The repertoire was sequenced with immunoSEQ multiplex PCR; TCRdb's copy has only in-frame clones and lacks some. The sample gives roughly 110,000 clones, roughly 76% of which show up once; under 6.5% is in the top ten. The sample comprised PBMCs. The receptors shown here come from a woman aged 50 to 60 in good health and CMV-seropositive.

The chain is built from TRBV28 and TRBJ1-1; D call uncertain. V lost 5 bases to trimming and J lost 0 bases, with 4 bases between them. Germline values: CDR1 MDHEN, CDR2 SYDVKM. The CDR3 is 12 residues long. CDR3 protein: CASSTVNTEAFF. The CDR3 DNA reads as TGTGCCAGCAGTACGGTGAACACTGAAGCTTTCTTT.

This clone has a handful of counts. This CDR3 is CASSLGQISGNTIYF. For the CDR3, the DNA is TGTGCCAGCAGCCTCGGACAGATCTCTGGAAACACCATATATTTT. The V call is TRBV7-9, the J call TRBJ1-3; TRBD1 is a possible D gene (6 bases). The CDR3 is 15 residues long. Germline V lookup: CDR1 SEHNR, CDR2 FQNEAQ (reference sequence). V was trimmed by 5 bases and J by 0 bases, leaving 11 bases between them.

This clone was detected once. The chain employs TRBV18 and TRBJ1-5; perhaps TRBD1 as D (5 bases). This CDR3 region has 17 residues. Germline V gene data show CDR1 as KGHSH and CDR2 as LQKENI. Deletions cut 3 bases from V and 5 bases from J, with 20 bases between. This CDR3 is CASSPFPGRQVYQPQHF. CDR3 DNA: TGTGCCAGCTCACCCTTTCCAGGGCGTCAGGTCTATCAGCCCCAGCATTTT.

V usage is TRBV27 and J usage is TRBJ2-6; 10 bases line up with TRBD1. The length of the CDR3 is 17 residues. Germline V CDR1 and CDR2: MNHEY, SMNVEV (reference sequence). V was clipped by 5 bases and J by 1 base; unmatched bases: 5. CDR3 sequence: CASSPWDRGSGANVLTF. CDR3 coding DNA: TGTGCCAGCAGTCCGTGGGACAGGGGTTCTGGGGCCAACGTCCTGACTTTC.

This CDR3 is CASRITTGWSYEQYF. The CDR3 bases are TGTGCCAGCAGGATAACGACAGGGTGGTCCTACGAGCAGTACTTC. V gene TRBV27 combines with J gene TRBJ2-7, with 7 positions matching TRBD1. Germline V CDR1 and CDR2: MNHEY, SMNVEV (reference sequence). There are 15 residues in the CDR3. V lost 6 bases, J lost 1 base, and 9 bases stayed unmatched.

DNA of the CDR3: TGTGCCAGCAGCTTAGATGGGCTCGGGGGCACTGAAGCTTTCTTT. The encoded protein is CASSLDGLGGTEAFF. This chain connects TRBV11-3 to TRBJ1-1, with D possibly being TRBD1 (5 bases). Germline V gene lookup returns CDR1 SGHNT and CDR2 YENEEA. Trimming shortened V by 0 bases and J by 4 bases, and 12 bases separated the two germline ends. This CDR3 is 15 amino acids long.

The chain recombines TRBV27 with TRBJ2-7, with TRBD1 matching over 7 bases. This CDR3 is 15 amino acids long. The germline CDR1 and CDR2 sequences are MNHEY and SMNVEV (reference sequence). Trimming removed 2 bases from V and 3 bases from J; junction bases left unmatched: 7. The DNA of the CDR3 is TGTGCCAGCAGTTTAGGCAGGGGGATTTTCTACGAGCAGTACTTC. This gives the protein CASSLGRGIFYEQYF.

The rearrangement uses TRBV28 and TRBJ2-5; 8 nucleotides line up with TRBD2. The CDR3 totals 14 residues. V gave up 5 bases and J gave up 2 bases; unmatched junction bases: 4. The V gene's germline CDR1 is MDHEN and CDR2 SYDVKM. In nucleotides, the CDR3 is TGTGCCAGCAGTGCCTCGGGGGGGCAAGAGACCCAGTACTTC. Translation: CASSASGGQETQYF.

The CDR3 DNA sequence: TGCGCCAGCAGCTTGACAGGGCCCATGAACACTGAAGCTTTCTTT. Residues: CASSLTGPMNTEAFF. This chain links TRBV5-1 with TRBJ1-1, with D tentatively TRBD1 (6 bases). Trimming removed 1 base from V and 0 bases from J, with 10 bases in between. Germline loops: CDR1 SGHRS, CDR2 YFSETQ. The CDR3 is 15 amino acids. Filled out from reference TRBV5-1 and TRBJ1-1, the complete variable domain reads KAGVTQTPRYLIKTRGQQVTLSCSPISGHRSVSWYQQTPGQGLQFLFEYFSETQRNKGNFPGRFSGRQFSNSRSEMNVSTLELGDSALYLCASSLTGPMNTEAFFGQGTRLTVV.

The V and J genes are TRBV6-1 and TRBJ2-7; 8 nucleotides match TRBD1. The germline CDR1 and CDR2 sequences are MNHNS and SASEGT. V lost 10 bases to trimming and J lost 3 bases; unmatched junction nucleotides: 5. This CDR3 has 12 residues. The DNA of the CDR3 is TGTGCCACCGGGGGACAGGTCTACGAGCAGTACTTC. This translates into CATGGQVYEQYF.

This clone was observed a handful of times. The identical CDR3 is also encoded by other nucleotide sequences in the sample. This sequence joins TRBV7-9 and TRBJ2-5; a possible D gene is TRBD2 (5 bases). Germline values: CDR1 SEHNR, CDR2 FQNEAQ (reference sequence). CDR3 length: 15 amino acids. The V end lost 5 bases, the J end lost 2 bases, and 15 bases lay between the germline ends. CDR3 DNA: TGTGCCAGCAGCCCCAAAAGAAGACTACAAGAGACCCAGTACTTC. The encoded protein is CASSPKRRLQETQYF.

V and J are TRBV11-2 and TRBJ1-1, with TRBD1 as a possible D gene (5 bases). The CDR3 consists of 16 residues. CDR1 and CDR2 from the germline V gene are SGHAT and FQNNGV. Deletions cut 2 bases from V and 0 bases from J, with 13 bases between. DNA for the CDR3: TGTGCCAGCAGCTTAAACCCGGGGGACTTGAACACTGAAGCTTTCTTT. Its protein product is CASSLNPGDLNTEAFF.

The V call is TRBV5-6, the J call TRBJ2-3, with unresolved D. Germline loops: CDR1 SGHDT, CDR2 YYEEEE. The CDR3 runs 15 residues. Trimming removed 4 bases at V and 2 bases at J, with 14 bases between. For the CDR3, the DNA is TGTGCCAGCAGCGGCGGCTTGGCCCACACAGATACGCAGTATTTT. This translates into CASSGGLAHTDTQYF.

The CDR3 region has the DNA TGTGCCAGTAGCCCGCTTGGAGTCACCCCTAATGAAAAACTGTTTTTT. Translation: CASSPLGVTPNEKLFF. V and J are TRBV19 and TRBJ1-4, with no clear D. Germline V gene sequence: CDR1 LNHDA, CDR2 SQIVND (reference sequence). The CDR3 is 16 amino acids. The V gene lost 6 bases and the J gene lost 3 bases, with 17 bases spanning the gap.

This chain connects TRBV5-1 to TRBJ2-5; 11 bases agree with TRBD2. CDR1 and CDR2 (germline): SGHRS, YFSETQ. The CDR3 spans 17 residues. V lost 0 bases to trimming and J lost 5 bases; unmatched junction nucleotides: 9. The chain's CDR3 is CASSLAIAGGPGETQYF. CDR3 coding DNA: TGCGCCAGCAGCTTGGCCATAGCGGGGGGGCCGGGGGAGACCCAGTACTTC.

The gene calls are TRBV5-4 and TRBJ2-5; 15 nucleotides align to TRBD2. Germline trimming cut 4 bases from V and 2 bases from J; bases unmatched to any gene: 9. The CDR3 is 18 residues long. Germline values: CDR1 SGHNT, CDR2 YYREEE (reference sequence). The CDR3: CASSTGLAGGRVQETQYF. DNA for the CDR3: TGTGCCAGCAGCACCGGACTAGCGGGGGGGCGGGTTCAAGAGACCCAGTACTTC.

The chain is built from TRBV28 and TRBJ1-2, with TRBD1 identical over 8 bases. CDR3 length equals 13 residues. Germline CDR1 reads MDHEN; CDR2 reads SYDVKM. The junction had 2 bases not matched to a gene; V was cut back by 4 bases and J by 4 bases. In nucleotides, the CDR3 is TGTGCCAGCAGTTGGGACAGGCGCTATGGCTACACCTTC. As protein: CASSWDRRYGYTF.

This rearrangement joins TRBV4-3 to TRBJ1-1; D perhaps matches TRBD1 (5 bases). Germline CDR1 is LGHNA and CDR2 is YSLEER. Trimming cost V 4 bases and J 1 base, with 13 bases left between them. The CDR3 length is 15 residues. CDR3 sequence reads: CASSPLVGANTEAFF. CDR3 DNA: TGCGCCAGCAGCCCTCTAGTTGGGGCGAACACTGAAGCTTTCTTT.

The chain joins TRBV18 to TRBJ2-1; 7 positions agree with TRBD2. The germline gives CDR1 KGHSH, CDR2 LQKENI. V was clipped by 3 bases and J by 1 base; unmatched bases: 3. The CDR3 extends over 15 amino acids. CDR3 region: CASSPGGTSYNEQFF. Written as DNA, the CDR3 is TGTGCCAGCTCACCGGGGGGGACTTCCTACAATGAGCAGTTCTTC.

This clone was counted only a few times. V and J are TRBV5-6 and TRBJ1-6, with a weak D call TRBD1 (5 bases). CDR1 is SGHDT, CDR2 YYEEEE, per germline. The CDR3 loop spans 14 amino acids. Trimming stripped 7 bases from V and 7 bases from J, with 15 bases between. The chain's CDR3 is CASRRGTRNSPLHF. The CDR3 bases are TGTGCCAGCCGCCGGGGGACTCGGAATTCACCCCTCCACTTT. Filled out from reference TRBV5-6 and TRBJ1-6, the complete variable domain reads DAGVTQSPTHLIKTRGQQVTLRCSPKSGHDTVSWYQQALGQGPQFIFQYYEEEERQRGNFPDRFSGHQFPNYSSELNVNALLLGDSALYLCASRRGTRNSPLHFGNGTRLTVT.

J is TRBJ2-3 and V is TRBV19, with a weak D call TRBD2 (7 bases). This CDR3 contains 15 residues. The germline V gene has CDR1 LNHDA and CDR2 SQIVND (reference sequence). The V gene lost 1 base and the J gene lost 7 bases, with 15 bases spanning the gap. Here the CDR3 reads CASSIVGGGQNTQYF. The CDR3 DNA reads as TGTGCCAGTAGTATAGTTGGCGGGGGCCAGAATACGCAGTATTTT.

The rearrangement uses TRBV6-5 and TRBJ1-4; perhaps TRBD1 as D (6 bases). V lost 4 bases, J lost 6 bases, and 12 bases lay in between. Germline CDR1 MNHEY, CDR2 SVGAGI. This CDR3 is built from 14 residues. CDR3 bases: TGTGCCAGCAGTTCCCCGGGGGGCGATGAAAAACTGTTTTTT. Amino acid sequence: CASSSPGGDEKLFF.

The chain links TRBV7-2 to TRBJ2-5; 7 nucleotides align to TRBD1. Germline V gene sequence: CDR1 SGHTA, CDR2 FQGNSA. J gave up 1 base and V 4 bases, and 3 bases lay outside the gene matches. This CDR3 has 14 residues. The CDR3 protein is CASSYRGFQETQYF. DNA of the CDR3: TGTGCCAGCAGCTACAGGGGATTCCAAGAGACCCAGTACTTC.

This clone was seen a handful of times. The chain has TRBV5-1 and TRBJ2-1, with 9 bases fitting TRBD1. V was pared by 2 bases and J by 9 bases, with 9 bases of the junction left unmatched. Germline loops: CDR1 SGHRS, CDR2 YFSETQ. The CDR3 is made up of 15 amino acids. The CDR3 protein is CASSFGDRETGEQFF. In DNA form, the CDR3 reads TGCGCCAGCAGCTTTGGGGACAGGGAGACCGGTGAGCAGTTCTTC.

The V and J genes are TRBV7-9 and TRBJ2-7, with 10 bases fitting TRBD2. This CDR3 is built from 15 residues. Germline V CDR1 and CDR2: SEHNR, FQNEAQ (reference sequence). The V gene end was trimmed by 1 base and the J gene end by 2 bases; junction bases not matched to a gene: 2. The CDR3: CASSLVSGGTYEQYF. The DNA for the CDR3 is TGTGCCAGCAGCTTAGTTAGCGGGGGGACCTACGAGCAGTACTTC.

This chain joins TRBV7-9 and TRBJ1-1, with no clear D. V was shortened by 5 bases and J by 1 base, with 11 bases between the two germline ends. This CDR3 comprises 14 residues. Germline V CDR1 and CDR2: SEHNR, FQNEAQ (reference sequence). CDR3 DNA: TGTGCCAGCAGCCCCCCGGAGTGGAACACTGAAGCTTTCTTT. Amino acid sequence: CASSPPEWNTEAFF. The full variable domain, in which reference TRBV7-9 and TRBJ1-1 provide the parts outside the CDR3, is DTGVSQNPRHKITKRGQNVTFRCDPISEHNRLYWYRQTLGQGPEFLTYFQNEAQLEKSRLLSDRFSAERPKGSFSTLEIQRTEQGDSAMYLCASSPPEWNTEAFFGQGTRLTVV.

V gene TRBV27 combines with J gene TRBJ2-1, with D possibly TRBD2 on 6 matching bases. Germline CDR1 is MNHEY and CDR2 is SMNVEV (reference sequence). The CDR3 loop spans 13 amino acids. The CDR3 loop reads CATAGTGEGEQFF. The DNA of the CDR3 is TGTGCGACAGCAGGTACGGGGGAAGGGGAGCAGTTCTTC.

The chain carries TRBV28 and TRBJ1-1; TRBD1 matches at 10 bases. The ends lost 6 bases at V and 5 bases at J; junction bases unmatched: 12. The V gene's germline CDR1 is MDHEN and CDR2 SYDVKM. The CDR3 is 16 residues long. CDR3 residues: CASSPRPGQGRTEAFF. The CDR3 DNA reads as TGTGCCAGCAGCCCCCGGCCGGGACAGGGGAGAACTGAAGCTTTCTTT.

The V call is TRBV2, the J call TRBJ2-7, with D perhaps matching TRBD1 (6 bases). Trimming took off 7 bases at V and 2 bases at J, with 15 bases between the two ends. This CDR3 has 14 residues. The germline V gene has CDR1 SNHLY and CDR2 FYNNEI. As DNA, the CDR3 is TGTGCCAGCACTTCGGACAGTTTACCCTACGAGCAGTACTTC. Translation: CASTSDSLPYEQYF.

DNA for the CDR3: TGTGCCAGCGGACTTAGCGGGGACTCGTTTGAGCAGTTCTTC. Residues: CASGLSGDSFEQFF. This rearrangement joins TRBV18 to TRBJ2-1; 8 nucleotides agree with TRBD2. CDR3 length: 14 residues. V shed 8 bases and J 9 bases; nucleotides not matched to a gene: 12. Germline V lookup: CDR1 KGHSH, CDR2 LQKENI.

The chain carries TRBV27 and TRBJ1-6; D is undetermined. V shed 6 bases and J shed 8 bases, with 11 bases lying between them. Germline lookup yields CDR1 MNHEY and CDR2 SMNVEV (reference sequence). The CDR3 is 13 amino acids. DNA for the CDR3: TGTGCCAGCAGAGCAGGCTCACATTCACCCCTCCACTTT. Its protein product is CASRAGSHSPLHF.

There are a few counts of this clone. The chain recombines TRBV6-5 with TRBJ1-5, with a possible D match to TRBD1 (5 bases). V dropped 0 bases and J dropped 4 bases, with 10 bases sitting between them. This CDR3 is 15 amino acids long. Germline V gives CDR1 MNHEY, CDR2 SVGAGI. The DNA of the CDR3 is TGTGCCAGCAGTTACTCGAATTCAGGGAATCAGCCCCAGCATTTT. This translates into CASSYSNSGNQPQHF.